One and the same sample provided the 32 T cell receptor beta chains below, sequenced in a study of T-cell reconstitution after alpha-beta-depleted transplantation in children. A TCRbeta library incorporating unique molecular identifiers was prepared. From the PCR reads, TCRdb called clonotypes with MiXCR, one entry per CDR3 protein. The table shows 400,000 to 500,000 distinct CDR3 sequences, with roughly 11% occurring only once. Here the sequenced sample was PBMCs from the stem cell graft donor, taken from the stem cell graft. These receptors originate from a human donor who donated a stem cell graft to a child with acute myeloid leukemia.

The rearrangement uses TRBV7-2 and TRBJ1-1; no definite D call. This CDR3 comprises 15 residues. V lost 1 base and J lost 2, with 11 bases in between. The germline V gene encodes CDR1 SGHTA and CDR2 FQGNSA. The CDR3 DNA is TGTGCCAGCAGCTTAGTTGCCGGAGAAAACACTGAAGCTTTCTTT. Translating gives CASSLVAGENTEAFF.

The chain carries TRBV6-2 or TRBV6-3 and TRBJ2-7, with 10 bases aligning to TRBD1. This CDR3 comprises 16 residues. V lost 0 bases to trimming and J lost 2 bases; unmatched junction nucleotides: 4. Germline lookup yields CDR1 MNHEY and CDR2 SVGEGT. The chain's CDR3 is CASSYSGQGDPYEQYF. The CDR3 nucleotides read TGTGCCAGCAGTTACTCCGGACAGGGGGACCCCTACGAGCAGTACTTC.

V gene TRBV10-3 combines with J gene TRBJ2-1, with 9 bases fitting TRBD2. Per the germline V gene, CDR1 is ENHRY and CDR2 is SYGVKD. V shed 1 base, J shed 4 bases, and the junction held 2 bases outside the gene matches. CDR3 length: 15 amino acids. CDR3 in amino acids: CAISELTSGYNEQFF. In DNA form, the CDR3 reads TGTGCCATCAGTGAGTTGACTAGCGGATACAATGAGCAGTTCTTC.

Notes on this clonotype: A read error is possible here, since a much larger clone lies one base away. For the CDR3, the DNA is TGTGCCAGCAGTATAAGGCAAGAGACCCAGTACTTC. Amino acids: CASSIRQETQYF. The chain combines TRBV2 with TRBJ2-5, with unresolved D. This CDR3 contains 12 residues. CDR1 is SNHLY, CDR2 FYNNEI, per germline. V was shortened by 5 bases and J by 2 bases, with 6 bases between the two germline ends.

This clonotype appeared a few times. The chain recombines TRBV10-3 with TRBJ1-5, with a tentative D call TRBD1 (6 bases). Trimming stripped 0 bases from V and 2 bases from J, with 8 bases between. The V gene's germline CDR1 is ENHRY and CDR2 SYGVKD. The CDR3 sequence is 15 residues long. For the CDR3, the DNA is TGTGCCATCAGTGAGTCTCAGGGGCGCAATCAGCCCCAGCATTTT. This encodes CAISESQGRNQPQHF.

This chain links TRBV5-1 with TRBJ2-3; the match to TRBD1 covers 9 bases. The CDR3 contains 16 residues. Germline V gives CDR1 SGHRS, CDR2 YFSETQ. Unmatched junction bases numbered 12, after V lost 4 bases and J lost 6 bases. The CDR3 spells CASSIVGDRDPDTQYF. In DNA form, the CDR3 reads TGCGCCAGCAGCATAGTAGGGGACAGGGACCCGGATACGCAGTATTTT.

This clonotype was seen repeatedly, ten times or more. V gene TRBV6-5 combines with J gene TRBJ2-5; perhaps TRBD1 as D (5 bases). Per germline, CDR1 MNHEY and CDR2 SVGAGI. The CDR3 consists of 15 residues. The V gene lost 3 bases and the J gene lost 5 bases, with 16 bases spanning the gap. CDR3 protein: CASSYGQGFWETQYF. As DNA, the CDR3 is TGTGCCAGCAGTTATGGGCAGGGTTTCTGGGAGACCCAGTACTTC.

This clonotype was seen at least ten times. The rearrangement uses TRBV5-5 and TRBJ2-1; D not certain. This CDR3 spans 11 amino acids. CDR1 SGHKS and CDR2 YYEKEE come from the germline V gene (reference sequence). Trimming pared 4 bases from V and 10 bases from J, leaving 9 bases between. CDR3 sequence: CASSTVGEQFF. Here the CDR3 DNA reads TGTGCCAGCAGCACGGTTGGGGAGCAGTTCTTC.

This clonotype was recorded at least ten times. V usage is TRBV7-9 and J usage is TRBJ1-5, with TRBD1 matching over 7 bases. Trimming at V came to 5 bases and at J to 4 bases, leaving 5 bases not matched to a gene. This CDR3 has 14 amino acids. Germline V gene lookup returns CDR1 SEHNR and CDR2 FQNEAQ (reference sequence). The CDR3 is CASSGDRVNQPQHF. The CDR3 region has the DNA TGTGCCAGCAGCGGCGACAGGGTTAATCAGCCCCAGCATTTT.

The CDR3 loop reads CSARAVGEGGYTF. The CDR3 bases are TGCAGTGCTAGAGCGGTCGGTGAGGGGGGCTACACCTTC. This rearrangement joins TRBV20-1 to TRBJ1-2, with D possibly TRBD1 on 5 matching bases. The CDR3 has 13 amino acids. The germline V gene encodes CDR1 DFQATT and CDR2 SNEGSKA (reference sequence). Trimming stripped 1 base from V and 8 bases from J, with 14 bases between.

This clonotype was picked up a small number of times. This rearrangement joins TRBV11-1 to TRBJ2-7, with TRBD2 matching over 13 bases. J was trimmed by 3 bases and V by 5 bases; bases with no gene match: 4. This CDR3 is 15 amino acids long. The germline gives CDR1 SGHAT, CDR2 FQDESV (reference sequence). CDR3 nucleotide sequence: TGTGCCAGCAGCGCTGGGACTAGCGGGAACTACGAGCAGTACTTC. Translating gives CASSAGTSGNYEQYF.

A few counts support this clonotype. V gene TRBV5-1 combines with J gene TRBJ2-6, with TRBD1 identical over 8 bases. J lost 0 bases, V lost 0 bases, and 2 bases had no gene match. This CDR3 has 17 residues. Germline loops: CDR1 SGHRS, CDR2 YFSETQ. The CDR3: CASSLGDRFSGANVLTF. In DNA form, the CDR3 reads TGCGCCAGCAGCTTGGGGGACAGGTTCTCTGGGGCCAACGTCCTGACTTTC.

V gene TRBV10-3 combines with J gene TRBJ2-3; D unresolved. The germline V gene has CDR1 ENHRY and CDR2 SYGVKD. V lost 5 bases, J lost 2 bases, and 8 bases lay in between. This CDR3 region has 13 residues. CDR3 sequence (DNA): TGTGCCATCAGTCCCCTCCCCACAGATACGCAGTATTTT. Translating gives CAISPLPTDTQYF.

This clonotype was observed a few times. The CDR3 reads CASSRNGLESQPQHF. For the CDR3, the DNA is TGTGCCAGTAGCCGGAATGGGTTGGAATCTCAGCCCCAGCATTTT. The chain links TRBV19 to TRBJ1-5, with D uncertain. This CDR3 has 15 amino acids. V was cut by 6 bases and J by 6 bases, with 18 bases left in between. Germline CDR1 is LNHDA and CDR2 is SQIVND (reference sequence).

The chain carries TRBV5-1 and TRBJ2-1; 9 positions agree with TRBD1. V trimming: 0 bases; J trimming: 3 bases; junction bases outside the gene matches: 4. The germline gives CDR1 SGHRS, CDR2 YFSETQ. The CDR3 runs to 16 residues. The CDR3 spells CASSLAPGQGYNEQFF. CDR3 nucleotide sequence: TGCGCCAGCAGCTTGGCCCCGGGACAGGGCTACAATGAGCAGTTCTTC.

The genes are TRBV10-2 and TRBJ1-5; TRBD1 might be the D (5 bases). The CDR3 extends over 14 amino acids. V gave up 10 bases and J gave up 5 bases, with 18 bases separating them. Germline CDR1 is WSHSY and CDR2 is SAAADI. CDR3 DNA: TGCGCCACCTGGGGGAGGGGCGAGTATCAGCCCCAGCATTTT. Amino acids: CATWGRGEYQPQHF.

This chain joins TRBV10-3 and TRBJ2-5; TRBD2 agrees at 7 bases. The V gene's germline CDR1 is ENHRY and CDR2 SYGVKD. This CDR3 has 13 residues. The trim removed 6 bases at V and 2 bases at J, leaving 3 bases unmatched. The CDR3 bases are TGTGCCATCAGCCCCGGGGGGCAAGAGACCCAGTACTTC. Its protein is CAISPGGQETQYF.

The chain has TRBV20-1 and TRBJ2-5, with 8 bases identical to TRBD2. V was clipped by 3 bases and J by 1 base; unmatched bases: 4. Germline assignment: CDR1 DFQATT and CDR2 SNEGSKA (reference sequence). CDR3 length: 14 residues. The CDR3 DNA reads as TGCAGTGCTAGTCTTACTAGCGGCCAAGAGACCCAGTACTTC. Translated: CSASLTSGQETQYF.

This clonotype was seen more than once but under ten times. V and J are TRBV24-1 and TRBJ2-5, with D maybe TRBD1 (5 bases). V lost 3 bases and J lost 5, with 6 bases in between. The CDR3 length is 12 residues. From germline, CDR1 is KGHDR and CDR2 SFDVKD. The CDR3 region is CATSDGAETQYF. CDR3 coding DNA: TGTGCCACCAGTGATGGGGCGGAGACCCAGTACTTC.

Here the CDR3 reads CSASDETGTNEKLFF. The CDR3 DNA reads as TGCAGTGCTAGCGACGAGACAGGGACTAATGAAAAACTGTTTTTT. The rearrangement joins TRBV20-1 to TRBJ1-4, with 7 bases that match TRBD1. This CDR3 has 15 amino acids. Unmatched junction bases numbered 6, after V lost 3 bases and J lost 2 bases. The V gene's germline CDR1 is DFQATT and CDR2 SNEGSKA (reference sequence).

This clonotype occurred a few times. The DNA of the CDR3 is TGTGCCAGCCAAGGCCCAGGGTTAAATGAGCAGTTCTTC. Translation gives CASQGPGLNEQFF. The chain recombines TRBV9 with TRBJ2-1; perhaps TRBD1 as D (5 bases). Trimming shortened V by 7 bases and J by 7 bases, and 15 bases separated the two germline ends. Germline-derived CDR1 and CDR2 are SGDLS and YYNGEE. The CDR3 totals 13 residues.

This clonotype has more than one count but fewer than ten. The V and J genes are TRBV5-1 and TRBJ1-5; D is possibly TRBD1 (5 bases). There are 13 residues in the CDR3. Trimming removed 0 bases at V and 7 bases at J, with 8 bases between. Germline V gives CDR1 SGHRS, CDR2 YFSETQ. This CDR3 reads CASSLGGEQPQHF. DNA of the CDR3: TGCGCCAGCAGCTTGGGGGGCGAGCAGCCCCAGCATTTT.

CDR3 nucleotides: TGTGCCAGCTCACCGCGACAGGGAAGATTCGATCAGCCCCAGCATTTT. Encoded protein: CASSPRQGRFDQPQHF. This chain links TRBV18 with TRBJ1-5; 7 positions agree with TRBD1. V gave up 3 bases and J gave up 5 bases; unmatched junction bases: 10. Germline values: CDR1 KGHSH, CDR2 LQKENI. This CDR3 has 16 residues.

The chain is built from TRBV4-2 and TRBJ2-4; 9 nucleotides line up with TRBD1. The trim removed 0 bases at V and 4 bases at J, leaving 4 bases unmatched. The CDR3 has 16 amino acids. CDR1 and CDR2 from the germline V gene are LGHNA and YNFKEQ. The CDR3, as DNA: TGTGCCAGCAGCCAAGAGTTCGGGACAGGGAAAAACATTCAGTACTTC. It encodes CASSQEFGTGKNIQYF.

This clonotype occurred a few times. This chain links TRBV6-2 or TRBV6-3 with TRBJ1-1, with 9 positions matching TRBD1. Per germline, CDR1 MNHEY and CDR2 SVGEGT. This CDR3 is built from 16 residues. The junction had 5 bases not matched to a gene; V was cut back by 2 bases and J by 1 base. The CDR3 region is CASSYTKGQGNTEAFF. The CDR3 nucleotides are TGTGCCAGCAGTTACACCAAGGGACAGGGGAACACTGAAGCTTTCTTT.

This clonotype was counted at least ten times. This chain uses TRBV12-3 or TRBV12-4 with TRBJ1-2, with 10 nucleotides matching TRBD1. With V trimmed by 3 bases and J by 8 bases, 6 bases remained unmatched. The CDR3 loop spans 14 amino acids. Here the CDR3 reads CASSLGTGERGYTF. In DNA form, the CDR3 reads TGTGCCAGCAGTTTGGGGACAGGGGAACGAGGCTACACCTTC.

In the case of this clonotype: Mismatch with germline at one junction end may stem from a read error. The chain employs TRBV20-1 and TRBJ2-5; either TRBD1 or TRBD2 may supply D (5 bases each). This CDR3 has 11 residues. Germline lookup yields CDR1 DFQATT and CDR2 SNEGSKA (reference sequence). The CDR3 DNA reads TGCAGTGGACGGGACCAAAAGACCCAGTACTTC. Translation: CSGRDQKTQYF.

The CDR3 DNA is TGTGCCAGCAGCCCTCAGAGCGGACCCTACAATGAGCAGTTCTTC. Translation: CASSPQSGPYNEQFF. The chain carries TRBV7-8 and TRBJ2-1; possibly TRBD2 for D (5 bases). The V and J ends lost 5 bases and 2 bases respectively, with 13 bases between them. CDR3 length: 15 residues. Germline CDR1 reads SGHVS; CDR2 reads FQNEAQ. The entire variable domain, with the rest obtained from reference TRBV7-8 and TRBJ2-1, is as follows: GAGVSQSPRYKVAKRGQDVALRCDPISGHVSLFWYQQALGQGPEFLTYFQNEAQLDKSGLPSDRFFAERPEGSVSTLKIQRTQQEDSAVYLCASSPQSGPYNEQFFGPGTRLTVL.

There are many counts of this clonotype. J is TRBJ2-7 and V is TRBV18; 8 positions match TRBD1. V lost 3 bases to trimming and J lost 7 bases; unmatched junction nucleotides: 8. This CDR3 is 14 amino acids long. Germline V gene lookup returns CDR1 KGHSH and CDR2 LQKENI. This CDR3 reads CASSPGQGMREQYV. The CDR3, as DNA: TGTGCCAGCTCACCCGGACAGGGAATGCGAGAGCAGTACGTC.

V gene TRBV5-1 combines with J gene TRBJ1-3, with no clear D. V shed 3 bases and J shed 0 bases, with 13 bases lying between them. CDR3 length: 16 amino acids. CDR1 is SGHRS, CDR2 YFSETQ, per germline. The CDR3, as DNA: TGCGCCAGCAGCTCCCAGGTAGTGGCCTCTGGAAACACCATATATTTT. Protein sequence: CASSSQVVASGNTIYF.

At least ten counts were recorded for this clonotype. The chain has TRBV5-6 and TRBJ1-5, with a possible D match to TRBD1 (6 bases). CDR3 length: 14 residues. CDR1 is SGHDT and CDR2 is YYEEEE in the germline V gene. V was clipped by 1 base and J by 5 bases, with 10 bases between them. DNA for the CDR3: TGTGCCAGCAGCTTGCTGGCAGGGGATCAGCCCCAGCATTTT. Its protein is CASSLLAGDQPQHF.

This clonotype occurred many times. Relative to the germline gene, one junction end is altered; a read error may explain this. CDR3 region: CATSARGQLRF. CDR3 nucleotides: TGTGCCACCAGCGCGAGGGGACAGCTGAGGTTC. The chain carries TRBV15 and TRBJ2-4; 7 nucleotides match TRBD1. CDR1 and CDR2 from the germline V gene are LNHNV and YYDKDF (reference sequence). The CDR3 covers 11 residues.